One and the same sample provided the 16 T cell receptor beta chains below, sequenced in a study of cytotoxic CD8 clonotypes in ibrutinib-treated CLL. Produced via immunoSEQ multiplex PCR; TCRdb's table is partial and in-frame only. The table has about 300,000 clones, approximately 67% seen once. The material sequenced was PBMCs, taken after 36 months of ibrutinib treatment. The receptors come from a human donor with chronic lymphocytic leukemia.

The chain joins TRBV27 to TRBJ2-7, with D perhaps matching TRBD2 (7 bases). CDR3 length equals 17 residues. Trimming pared 4 bases from V and 0 bases from J, leaving 19 bases between. CDR1 and CDR2 (germline): MNHEY, SMNVEV (reference sequence). The CDR3: CASSSRGGRGPSYEQYF. DNA of the CDR3: TGTGCCAGCAGTTCCCGAGGCGGGCGGGGGCCCTCCTACGAGCAGTACTTC.

The rearrangement joins TRBV5-1 to TRBJ1-1; D is ambiguous. CDR1 and CDR2 (germline): SGHRS, YFSETQ. Trimming took off 0 bases at V and 1 base at J, with 10 bases between the two ends. The CDR3 has 15 residues. CDR3 residues: CASSLAGGSNTEAFF. In DNA form, the CDR3 reads TGCGCCAGCAGCTTGGCTGGAGGGTCGAACACTGAAGCTTTCTTT.

The chain combines TRBV6-1 with TRBJ2-7; 7 bases line up with TRBD2. Germline lookup yields CDR1 MNHNS and CDR2 SASEGT. Trimming cost V 0 bases and J 2 bases; bases outside gene matches: 4. The CDR3 runs to 15 residues. CDR3 in DNA: TGTGCCAGCAGTGAAGCTGGGGGGGGAACCTACGAGCAGTACTTC. This codes for CASSEAGGGTYEQYF.

The V and J genes are TRBV12-5 and TRBJ2-7; 7 bases map to TRBD1. CDR1 is LGHNT, CDR2 FRNRAP, per germline. Trimming took 6 bases from V and 3 from J; bases not matched to a gene: 8. This CDR3 spans 14 amino acids. The CDR3 reads CASGTGTANYEQYF. The CDR3 DNA reads TGTGCTAGTGGGACCGGGACAGCCAACTACGAGCAGTACTTC.

This clone was seen a few times. The chain carries TRBV2 and TRBJ1-2; D may be TRBD1 (6 bases). V dropped 7 bases and J dropped 4 bases, with 16 bases sitting between them. CDR1 and CDR2 (germline): SNHLY, FYNNEI. CDR3 size: 14 residues. The CDR3 region has the DNA TGTGCCAGCACCATTAAACAGGGAGGCTATGGCTACACCTTC. The encoded protein is CASTIKQGGYGYTF.

This clone was seen a few times. The rearrangement uses TRBV5-6 and TRBJ2-7; D possibly corresponds to TRBD2 (6 bases). V lost 2 bases and J lost 6, with 9 bases in between. This CDR3 has 12 residues. CDR1 and CDR2 (germline): SGHDT, YYEEEE. The CDR3 sequence is CASSLGGFEQYF. The DNA of the CDR3 is TGTGCCAGCAGCTTAGGAGGGTTCGAGCAGTACTTC.

The chain uses TRBV28 and TRBJ1-2; possible D gene TRBD1, 5 bases. Between the trimmed V and J ends, which lost 6 bases and 7 bases, there was a span of 18 bases. From germline, CDR1 is MDHEN and CDR2 SYDVKM. The CDR3 has 14 amino acids. The CDR3 coding sequence is TGTGCCAGCAGGACGAGGCAGCCCGGGGGTGGCTACACCTTC. The encoded protein is CASRTRQPGGGYTF.

The chain links TRBV5-1 to TRBJ1-1; D remains unclear. This CDR3 region has 15 residues. The ends were cut back, 0 bases at V and 3 bases at J, with 12 bases in the middle. Looked up from germline, CDR1 is SGHRS and CDR2 is YFSETQ. The CDR3 DNA is TGCGCCAGCAGCTTGGCCGGACGGGGAGACACTGAAGCTTTCTTT. It yields the protein CASSLAGRGDTEAFF. Full variable domain (rest looked up from reference TRBV5-1 and TRBJ1-1): KAGVTQTPRYLIKTRGQQVTLSCSPISGHRSVSWYQQTPGQGLQFLFEYFSETQRNKGNFPGRFSGRQFSNSRSEMNVSTLELGDSALYLCASSLAGRGDTEAFFGQGTRLTVV.

The chain links TRBV27 to TRBJ2-5; D is ambiguous. The CDR3 contains 13 residues. Trimming pared 2 bases from V and 5 bases from J, leaving 9 bases between. CDR1 is MNHEY and CDR2 is SMNVEV in the germline V gene (reference sequence). The CDR3 DNA sequence: TGTGCCAGCAGTTTAAGGGTTCGGGAGACCCAGTACTTC. It codes for CASSLRVRETQYF.

The rearrangement joins TRBV11-2 to TRBJ2-5; 8 bases map to TRBD2. Germline CDR1 is SGHAT and CDR2 is FQNNGV. The CDR3 covers 16 residues. Trimming took 2 bases from V and 5 from J; bases not matched to a gene: 10. In nucleotides, the CDR3 is TGTGCCAGCAGCTTATTCTCCCGGGGGGGCTTGGAGACCCAGTACTTC. It encodes CASSLFSRGGLETQYF.

This chain connects TRBV5-5 to TRBJ2-1; no definite D call. Trimming removed 0 bases at V and 8 bases at J, with 9 bases between. The CDR3 runs 13 residues. The germline gives CDR1 SGHKS, CDR2 YYEKEE (reference sequence). Here the CDR3 DNA reads TGTGCCAGCAGCTTGGACACGTACGATGAGCAGTTCTTC. The encoded protein is CASSLDTYDEQFF.

The chain links TRBV21-1 to TRBJ1-5; the table's D gene call, TRBD1, was not cross checked with the DNA. TRBV21-1 constitutes a pseudogene. There are 14 residues in the CDR3. The CDR3 DNA reads as TGTGCCAGCAGCCCACGGACAGGCGGGCAGCCCCAGCATTTT. Translated: CASSPRTGGQPQHF.

The chain has TRBV7-9 and TRBJ2-1; no definite D call. The length of the CDR3 is 11 residues. Deletions cut 5 bases from V and 7 bases from J, with 6 bases between. Germline loops: CDR1 SEHNR, CDR2 FQNEAQ (reference sequence). CDR3 coding DNA: TGTGCCAGCAGCGGATCGAATGAGCAGTTCTTC. Protein: CASSGSNEQFF. The variable domain in full, completed from reference TRBV7-9 and TRBJ2-1, reads DTGVSQNPRHKITKRGQNVTFRCDPISEHNRLYWYRQTLGQGPEFLTYFQNEAQLEKSRLLSDRFSAERPKGSFSTLEIQRTEQGDSAMYLCASSGSNEQFFGPGTRLTVL.

This rearrangement joins TRBV29-1 to TRBJ2-3; D remains ambiguous. This CDR3 has 11 residues. In germline, CDR1 is SQVTM, CDR2 ANQGSEA. V was shortened by 4 bases and J by 1 base, with 3 bases between the two germline ends. As DNA, the CDR3 is TGCAGCGTTGCACGCACAGATACGCAGTATTTT. Amino acid sequence: CSVARTDTQYF.

This clone was seen once. The chain couples TRBV9 to TRBJ2-3; D ambiguous. The CDR3 contains 15 residues. Trimming stripped 0 bases from V and 1 base from J, with 9 bases between. Germline-derived CDR1 and CDR2 are SGDLS and YYNGEE. CDR3 in DNA: TGTGCCAGCAGCGTAGATAGTGGAGGCACAGATACGCAGTATTTT. Protein sequence: CASSVDSGGTDTQYF.

The chain joins TRBV2 to TRBJ1-5; D uncertain. Trimming removed 3 bases at V and 0 bases at J, with 12 bases between. The CDR3 has 16 amino acids. Germline V gives CDR1 SNHLY, CDR2 FYNNEI. The CDR3 sequence: CASSDPWTDSNQPQHF. CDR3 in DNA: TGTGCCAGCAGTGATCCGTGGACCGATAGCAATCAGCCCCAGCATTTT.